This is a list of T cell receptor beta chains from one sample in a study of T-cell reconstitution after alpha-beta-depleted transplantation in children. TCRdb re-called the PCR reads with MiXCR, one entry per CDR3 protein. The table includes about 610,000 distinct CDR3 sequences, about 10% detected once. This sample comprised PBMCs from the stem cell graft donor, obtained from the stem cell graft. These receptors were collected from a human donor who donated a stem cell graft to a child with acute myeloid leukemia. Both conserved end residues are part of each CDR3. D genes are given only for firm matches. A row's size may be missing; if present it is once, few, many or a size class.

j_call	v_call	clone_size	d_call	cdr3_nt	cdr3_aa
TRBJ2-1	TRBV12-3/TRBV12-4	.	.	TGTGCCAGCAGTTTTATGGGAGAACCTCCCTACAATGAGCAGTTCTTC	CASSFMGEPPYNEQFF
TRBJ2-7	TRBV29-1	many	.	TGCAGCGTGGTGGGACTTCCCCCCGAGCACGAGCAGTACTTC	CSVVGLPPEHEQYF
TRBJ2-7	TRBV28	.	TRBD2	TGTGCCAGCAGTTTATGGGGTAGTCTAGCGGGAGGACTCCGGTACGAGCAGTACTTC	CASSLWGSLAGGLRYEQYF
TRBJ1-4	TRBV20-1	few	.	TGCAGTGCTAGAGATCCCCCCGGTAATGAAAAACTGTTTTTT	CSARDPPGNEKLFF
TRBJ2-3	TRBV28	many	.	TGTGCCAGCAGTTTTTCCACCGGAGGGACAGATACGCAGTATTTT	CASSFSTGGTDTQYF
TRBJ2-3	TRBV5-1	many	.	TGCGCCAGCAGCAGGAGACAGGAAGATACGCAGTATTTT	CASSRRQEDTQYF
TRBJ1-5	TRBV24-1	many	.	TGTGCCACCAGCAAACAGGGCAGCAATCAGCCCCAGCATTTT	CATSKQGSNQPQHF
TRBJ2-3	TRBV7-9	.	.	TGTGCCAGCAGCTTGGCCCCTCAGGCAGATACGCAGTATTTT	CASSLAPQADTQYF
TRBJ2-7	TRBV29-1	few	TRBD1	TGCAGCGTTGAAGAGACAGGGCACGAGCAGTACTTC	CSVEETGHEQYF
TRBJ2-7	TRBV6-2/TRBV6-3	.	.	TGTGCCAGCAACGATGGTGGGCCAACCTACGAGCAGTACTTC	CASNDGGPTYEQYF
TRBJ2-5	TRBV3-1	few	TRBD1	TGTGCCAGCAGCCATGGACAGGGGACCGAGACCCAGTACTTC	CASSHGQGTETQYF
TRBJ1-4	TRBV12-3/TRBV12-4	.	.	TGTGCCAGCAGTTTGGTCTCGCGAGTCCGCGAAAAACTGTTTTTT	CASSLVSRVREKLFF
TRBJ1-3	TRBV12-3/TRBV12-4	.	.	TGTGCCAGCAGACGACTCGACAGAGCCTCTGGAAACACCATATATTTT	CASRRLDRASGNTIYF
TRBJ2-1	TRBV12-5	few	.	TGTGCTAGTGGTTTGGGCCCCGAGCAGTTCTTC	CASGLGPEQFF
TRBJ2-5	TRBV7-9	few	.	TGTGCCAGCAGCCCTAGGGGGTTCGGAGAGACCCAGTACTTC	CASSPRGFGETQYF
TRBJ2-7	TRBV5-6	many	TRBD2	TGTGCCAGCAGCCCCCTCGGGAGGGGGTACGAGCAGTACTTC	CASSPLGRGYEQYF
TRBJ2-1	TRBV7-9	few	TRBD2	TGTGCCAGCAGCCGACTAGCGGGAGGGATCTACAATGAGCAGTTCTTC	CASSRLAGGIYNEQFF
TRBJ2-3	TRBV19	few	TRBD1	TGTGCCAGTAGCGCCGGGACAGGCCTCGGTAGGATCACAGATACGCAGTATTTT	CASSAGTGLGRITDTQYF
TRBJ2-2	TRBV2	.	.	TGTGCCAGCAGACCGACCCAGGGGGGGGAGCTGTTTTTT	CASRPTQGGELFF
TRBJ2-5	TRBV4-2	few	TRBD2	TGTGCCAGCAGCCCCGGACTAGGACAGACCCAGTACTTC	CASSPGLGQTQYF
TRBJ1-2	TRBV10-3	.	.	TGTGCCATCAGTGAGTCTTTTGGACAGTTCTATGGCTACACCTTC	CAISESFGQFYGYTF
TRBJ2-1	TRBV12-3/TRBV12-4	many	TRBD2	TGTGCCAGCAGACCCGGGGGGAGGGCCGGGAATGAGCAGTTCTTC	CASRPGGRAGNEQFF
TRBJ2-2	TRBV6-1	many	.	TGTGCCAGCAACTTTTACCCCTCGAACACCGGGGAGCTGTTTTTT	CASNFYPSNTGELFF
TRBJ2-7	TRBV6-5	many	.	TGTGCCAGCAGTATGGACCCCTATACCTCCTACGAGCAGTACTTC	CASSMDPYTSYEQYF
TRBJ2-1	TRBV5-1	few	.	TGCGCCAGCAGCTTGGGACTAACGAATTACAATGAGCAGTTCTTC	CASSLGLTNYNEQFF
TRBJ2-5	TRBV7-2	many	.	TGTGCCAGCAGCTTGGCGTGGAAAGAGACCCAGTACTTC	CASSLAWKETQYF
TRBJ2-3	TRBV6-2/TRBV6-3	.	TRBD2	TGTGCCAGCAGTTACTCGAGCGTCGGGCTAGCGGGAGATGCCACAGATACGCAGTATTTT	CASSYSSVGLAGDATDTQYF
TRBJ1-1	TRBV5-1	few	.	TGCGCCAGCAGCTTATACAGGGCGGAGAACACTGAAGCTTTCTTT	CASSLYRAENTEAFF
TRBJ2-1	TRBV10-2	.	TRBD2	TGCGCCAGCAGTGTGCAACCTCCGGGACTAGCGGGAGAAAATGAGCAGTTCTTC	CASSVQPPGLAGENEQFF
TRBJ2-7	TRBV20-1	.	TRBD2	TGCAGTGCACCACTAGCGGGAGGGCCCGACGAGCAGTACTTC	CSAPLAGGPDEQYF
TRBJ1-1	TRBV7-8	.	.	TGTGCCAGCACCCTCCGGGACACTCTCCCATATCTCAACACTGAAGCTTTCTTT	CASTLRDTLPYLNTEAFF
TRBJ1-5	TRBV6-2/TRBV6-3	.	TRBD1	TGTGCCAGCAGTTACGGGACAGGGCGAGGTAATCAGCCCCAGCATTTT	CASSYGTGRGNQPQHF
TRBJ2-3	TRBV5-5	few	TRBD1	TGTGCCAGCAGCTTAAGGACAGGGGGCGCCTGGCCTACAGATACGCAGTATTTT	CASSLRTGGAWPTDTQYF
TRBJ2-7	TRBV24-1	few	TRBD1	TGTGCCACCATTCCGGGACAGACCTACGAGCAGTACTTC	CATIPGQTYEQYF
TRBJ2-7	TRBV6-6	.	.	TGTGCCAGCAGTTACACCCTTAGCGAGCAGTACTTC	CASSYTLSEQYF
TRBJ2-3	TRBV7-9	.	.	TGTGCCAGCAGCGCCCGTCCGGGCGGGATTGCGGATACGCAGTATTTT	CASSARPGGIADTQYF
TRBJ1-1	TRBV7-3	.	.	TGTGCCAGCAGCTTGGGACACGGGGAAGCTTTCTTT	CASSLGHGEAFF
TRBJ2-5	TRBV5-1	.	.	TGCGCCAGCAGCTTGGGGGACCAATACGAGACCCAGTACTTC	CASSLGDQYETQYF
TRBJ2-4	TRBV19	few	TRBD2	TGTGCCAGTAGTGGGCTAGCGGGTTCCCAAAACATTCAGTACTTC	CASSGLAGSQNIQYF